The clone carrying this TCR beta chain showed up just once. In the authors' workflow: Nucleated cell number was recorded as an estimate derived from reference gene primer amplification. Method: immunoSEQ multiplex PCR; TCRdb's copy keeps in-frame clones and lacks some. V and J calls and clone size are those listed in that table; D and trimming were worked out from the DNA. The data contain over 300,000 clones, nearly 90% of them singletons. Germline V gene data show CDR1 as SGHVS and CDR2 as FNYEAQ. V shed 1 base and J 3 bases; nucleotides not matched to a gene: 4. The CDR3 has 15 residues. This sample stems from a study of blood T cell repertoires in COVID-19.

The clonotype was recovered from a man aged 18-30 years with active or convalescent COVID-19. Material for sequencing was peripheral blood. The chain joins TRBV7-6 to TRBJ2-7; the match to TRBD1 covers 9 bases. CDR3 protein: CASSLGGQGFYEQYF. Written as DNA, the CDR3 is TGTGCCAGCAGCTTAGGAGGACAGGGGTTCTACGAGCAGTACTTC.